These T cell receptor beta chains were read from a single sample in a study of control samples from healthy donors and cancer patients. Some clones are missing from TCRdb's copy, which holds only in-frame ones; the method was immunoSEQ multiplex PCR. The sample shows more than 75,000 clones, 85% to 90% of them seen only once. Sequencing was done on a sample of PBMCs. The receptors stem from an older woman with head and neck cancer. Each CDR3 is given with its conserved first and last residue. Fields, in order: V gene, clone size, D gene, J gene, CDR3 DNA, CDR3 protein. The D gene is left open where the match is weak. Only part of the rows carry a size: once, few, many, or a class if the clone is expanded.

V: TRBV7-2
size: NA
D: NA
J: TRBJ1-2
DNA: TGTGCCAGCAGCCCGGGACTGGCCGGCGCCGGCTACACCTTC
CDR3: CASSPGLAGAGYTF

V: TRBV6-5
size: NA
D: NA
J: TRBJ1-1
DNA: TGTGCCAGCAGTCGGGGGAGGGGTAGGACTGAAGCTTTCTTT
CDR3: CASSRGRGRTEAFF

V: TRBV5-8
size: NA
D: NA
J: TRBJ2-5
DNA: TGTGCCAGCAGCCCGCATGAAGAGACCCAGTACTTC
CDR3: CASSPHEETQYF

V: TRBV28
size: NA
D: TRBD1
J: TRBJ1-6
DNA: TGTGCCAGCAACGAAGGGGGCTACTCACCCCTCCACTTT
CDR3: CASNEGGYSPLHF

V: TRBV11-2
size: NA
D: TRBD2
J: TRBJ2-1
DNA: TGTGCCAGCAGCGCCCCGATAGCGGGAGGGACGCAGTTCTTC
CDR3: CASSAPIAGGTQFF

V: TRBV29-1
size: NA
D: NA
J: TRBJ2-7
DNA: TGCAGTGCCCGGGACTTTACGTCGAGCGAGCAGTACTTC
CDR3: CSARDFTSSEQYF

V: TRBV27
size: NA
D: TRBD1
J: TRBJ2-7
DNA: TGTGCCAGCAGTCCCACCTGGGACAGGGTAAGGCGTATTCCCTACGAGCAGTACTTC
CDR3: CASSPTWDRVRRIPYEQYF

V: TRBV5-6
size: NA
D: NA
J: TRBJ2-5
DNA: TGTGCCAGCAGCTTGGAACTCCGGGAAGAGACCCAGTACTTC
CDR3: CASSLELREETQYF

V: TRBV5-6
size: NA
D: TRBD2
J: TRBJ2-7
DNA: TGTGCCAGCAGCTTGCTAGCGGGAGTATCCTACGAGCAGTACTTC
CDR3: CASSLLAGVSYEQYF

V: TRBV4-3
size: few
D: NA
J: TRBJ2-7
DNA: TGCGCCAGCAGCCAAGATTTGGGAGTTAGCTCCTACGAGCAGTACTTC
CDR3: CASSQDLGVSSYEQYF

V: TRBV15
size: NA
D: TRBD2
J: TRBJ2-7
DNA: TGTGCCACCAGCAGAGATATCAGCGGGGATTACGAGCAGTACTTC
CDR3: CATSRDISGDYEQYF

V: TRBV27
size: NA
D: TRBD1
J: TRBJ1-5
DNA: TGTGCCAGCGGGACAGGGGATACGACTCAGCCCCAGCATTTT
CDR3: CASGTGDTTQPQHF

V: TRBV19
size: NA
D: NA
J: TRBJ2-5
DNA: TGTGCCAGTAGTATTGGTCAGGGGCGTCAAGAGACCCAGTACTTC
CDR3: CASSIGQGRQETQYF

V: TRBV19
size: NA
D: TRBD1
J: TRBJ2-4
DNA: TGTGCCAGTGGAAGGCAGACAGGGGCCAAAAACATTCAGTACTTC
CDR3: CASGRQTGAKNIQYF

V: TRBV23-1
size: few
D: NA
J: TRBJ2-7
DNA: TGCGCCAGCAGTCAACCTACCCCCGGGTACGAGCAGTACTTC
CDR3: CASSQPTPGYEQYF

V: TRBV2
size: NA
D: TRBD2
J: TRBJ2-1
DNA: TGTGCCAGCACTCGACTAGCGGGAGACTACAATGAGCAGTTCTTC
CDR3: CASTRLAGDYNEQFF

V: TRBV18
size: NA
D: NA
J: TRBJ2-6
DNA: TGTGCCAGCTCGGAACGTACTTCTGGGGCCAACGTCCTGACTTTC
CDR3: CASSERTSGANVLTF

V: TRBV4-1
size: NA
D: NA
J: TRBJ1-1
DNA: TGCGCCAGCAGCCGATTAACTGACTGGAACACTGAAGCTTTCTTT
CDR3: CASSRLTDWNTEAFF

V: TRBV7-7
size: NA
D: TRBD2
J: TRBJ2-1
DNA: TGTGCCAGCAGCTCCTCCGCGGGAGGACTCGACAATGAGCAGTTCTTC
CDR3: CASSSSAGGLDNEQFF

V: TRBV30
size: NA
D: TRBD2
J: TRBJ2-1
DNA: TGTGCCTGGACCCGACTAGCGATAAACAATGAGCAGTTCTTC
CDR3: CAWTRLAINNEQFF

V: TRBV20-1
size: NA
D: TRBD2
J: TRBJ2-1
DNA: TGCAGTGCTAGTCCCGGGACTAGCGGACACAATGAGCAGTTCTTC
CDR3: CSASPGTSGHNEQFF

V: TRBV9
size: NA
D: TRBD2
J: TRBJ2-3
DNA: TGTGCCAGCAGCAATAGCGGGAGAGATACAGATACGCAGTATTTT
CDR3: CASSNSGRDTDTQYF

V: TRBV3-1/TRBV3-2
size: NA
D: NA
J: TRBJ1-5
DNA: TGTGCCAGCAGCCAAGGACAGGCCAATCAGCCCCAGCATTTT
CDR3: CASSQGQANQPQHF

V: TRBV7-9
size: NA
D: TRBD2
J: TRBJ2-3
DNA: TGTGCCAGCAGCTCCGGGGGGAGCACAGATACGCAGTATTTT
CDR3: CASSSGGSTDTQYF

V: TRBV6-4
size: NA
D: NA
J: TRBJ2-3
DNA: TGTGCCAGCAGTGATTCGCGGACCACAGATACGCAGTATTTT
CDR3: CASSDSRTTDTQYF

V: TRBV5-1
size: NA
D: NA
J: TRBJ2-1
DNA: TGCGCCAGCAGCTCGGGACAAGTATACAATGAGCAGTTCTTC
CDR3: CASSSGQVYNEQFF

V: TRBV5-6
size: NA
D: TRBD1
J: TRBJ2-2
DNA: TGTGCCAGCAGCTCGGGACAGGGGGCGCCCGGGGAGCTGTTTTTT
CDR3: CASSSGQGAPGELFF

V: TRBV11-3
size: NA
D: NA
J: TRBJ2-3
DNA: TGTGCCAGCAGCACTAGCACAGATACGCAGTATTTT
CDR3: CASSTSTDTQYF

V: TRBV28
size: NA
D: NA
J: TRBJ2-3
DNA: TGTGCCAGCACGGGGTTCGGCGATACGCAGTATTTT
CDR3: CASTGFGDTQYF

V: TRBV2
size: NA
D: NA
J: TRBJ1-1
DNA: TGTGCCAGCAGTGTCTACCTAGCCACTGAAGCTTTCTTT
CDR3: CASSVYLATEAFF

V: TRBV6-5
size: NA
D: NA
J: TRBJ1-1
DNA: TGTGCCAGCAGTTACGTCGGCACCCAGAACACTGAAGCTTTCTTT
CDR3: CASSYVGTQNTEAFF

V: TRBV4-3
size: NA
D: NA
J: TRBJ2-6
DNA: TGCGCCAGCAGCCAAGATCAGGGGTCTCTTGGGGCCAACGTCCTGACTTTC
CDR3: CASSQDQGSLGANVLTF

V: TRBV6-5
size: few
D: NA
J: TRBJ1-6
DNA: TGTGCCAGCAGCCTGGTCCGGCTTAACTCACCCCTCCACTTT
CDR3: CASSLVRLNSPLHF

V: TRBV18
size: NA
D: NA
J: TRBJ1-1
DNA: TGTGCCAGCTCACCAAGTTCCGGGGTGACGAACACTGAAGCTTTCTTT
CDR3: CASSPSSGVTNTEAFF

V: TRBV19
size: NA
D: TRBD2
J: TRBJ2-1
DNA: TGTGCCAGTAGTATAGAGGGACTAGCGGGAGGCCGTCGGGCTACCAGGGAGCAGTTCTTC
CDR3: CASSIEGLAGGRRATREQFF

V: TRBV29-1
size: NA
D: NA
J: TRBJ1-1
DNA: TGCAGCGTTGCGGAACACATCCGTGCTGAAGCTTTCTTT
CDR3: CSVAEHIRAEAFF

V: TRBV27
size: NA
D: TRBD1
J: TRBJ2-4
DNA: TGTGCCAGCAGTTTAGCCCGGGACAGGGTAACGAACATTCAGTACTTC
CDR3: CASSLARDRVTNIQYF

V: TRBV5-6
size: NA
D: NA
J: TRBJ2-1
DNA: TGTGCCAGCAGTATGGTTGATGAGCAGTTCTTC
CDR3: CASSMVDEQFF

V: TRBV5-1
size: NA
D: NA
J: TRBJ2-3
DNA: TGCGCCAGCAGCTTAGGGGGACGTGGAGATACGCAGTATTTT
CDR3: CASSLGGRGDTQYF

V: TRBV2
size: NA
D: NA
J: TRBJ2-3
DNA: TGTGCCGGAGCGGGACAGAGCACAGATACGCAGTATTTT
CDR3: CAGAGQSTDTQYF

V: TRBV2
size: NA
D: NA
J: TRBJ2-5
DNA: TGTGCCAGCAGTCGTCCCAGCGGTGAGACCCAGTACTTC
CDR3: CASSRPSGETQYF

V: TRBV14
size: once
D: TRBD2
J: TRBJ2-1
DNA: TGTGCCAGCAGCCTGACTCCGGGACTAGCGGGACTCTCCTACAATGAGCAGTTCTTC
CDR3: CASSLTPGLAGLSYNEQFF

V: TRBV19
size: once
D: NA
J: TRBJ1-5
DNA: TGTGCCAGTAGTATATTGCAGGGGAGCAATCAGCCCCAGCATTTT
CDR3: CASSILQGSNQPQHF

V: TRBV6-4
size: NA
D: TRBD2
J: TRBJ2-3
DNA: TGTGCCAGCAGCGGACTAGACCTATCCCCCACAGATACGCAGTATTTT
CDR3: CASSGLDLSPTDTQYF

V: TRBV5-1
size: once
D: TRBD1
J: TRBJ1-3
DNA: TGCGCCAGCAGCTCGACAGGGTCGGGGGGAAACACCATATATTTT
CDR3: CASSSTGSGGNTIYF

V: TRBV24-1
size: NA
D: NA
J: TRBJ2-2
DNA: TGTGCCACTAGCCGCTGGGCCGGGGAGCTGTTTTTT
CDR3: CATSRWAGELFF

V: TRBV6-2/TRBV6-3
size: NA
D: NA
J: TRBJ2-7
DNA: TGTGCCAGCAGTCCACCCGTTAGCGGTCCCTACGAGCAGTACTTC
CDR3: CASSPPVSGPYEQYF

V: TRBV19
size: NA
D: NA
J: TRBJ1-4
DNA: TGTGCCAGTAATCCGGACGGTGCTTCTAATGAAAAACTGTTTTTT
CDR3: CASNPDGASNEKLFF

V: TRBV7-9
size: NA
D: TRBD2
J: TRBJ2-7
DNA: TGTGCCAGCAGCTTAGCCCGACTAGCGGGCCCAATTTACTCCTACGAGCAGTACTTC
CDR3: CASSLARLAGPIYSYEQYF

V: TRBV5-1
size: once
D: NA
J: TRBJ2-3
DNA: TGCGCCAGCAGCCCCTGGGCAGGGGATCTGGCGGATACGCAGTATTTT
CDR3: CASSPWAGDLADTQYF